The text below deals with one TCR beta chain. Its antigen is undetermined. Libraries were prepared by immunoSEQ multiplex PCR; TCRdb keeps only in-frame clonotypes and omits some of them. Of more than 55,000 clones detected, approximately 87% appear once; the ten largest clones hold 6.1%. The germline V gene encodes CDR1 SGHDT and CDR2 YYEEEE. There are 14 residues in the CDR3. Trimming shortened V by 4 bases and J by 5 bases, and 15 bases separated the two germline ends. This sample is drawn from a study of OX40 agonist ivuxolimab in advanced cancers. Study information: As their treatment, patients were administered ivuxolimab, an agonistic anti-OX40 (CD134) antibody. With a range of roughly 20 to 85, age averaged roughly 61 years, and roughly 80% were male. Prior anti-PD-1, anti-PD-L1 or anti-CTLA-4 therapy was allowed; approximately 40% had some. The study, taken as a whole, reports: Low normalized clonal expansion also occurred in some nonresponding patients.

This chain connects TRBV5-6 to TRBJ1-2; D uncertain. Sequenced material: CD4+ or CD8+ T cells sorted from blood, taken in a trial of the OX40 agonist ivuxolimab. This TCR derives from an adult with an advanced solid tumor such as melanoma, head and neck, liver or kidney cancer. This chain's CDR3 is CASSPPGSTYGYTF. The CDR3 DNA follows: TGTGCCAGCAGCCCGCCTGGTTCAACGTATGGCTACACCTTC.